Sequencing of this T cell receptor (beta chain) was carried out in a study of blood T cells in healthy people across ages. CDR3 size: 14 residues. Trimming took off 0 bases at V and 5 bases at J, with 11 bases between the two ends. In germline, CDR1 is LGHDT, CDR2 YNNKEL (reference sequence). Through a sample-barcoded 5' primer and a J-beta primer mix, a second PCR was run for about 6 to 12 cycles. TCRdb re-called the 5' RACE reads with MiXCR, one entry per CDR3 protein. The sample yields roughly 1,000,000 distinct CDR3 sequences, approximately 25% seen once. In addition, the sample was reused for a study of T cells of mothers and their children.

Input material: blood. The genes are TRBV3-1 and TRBJ2-7; tentatively, D is TRBD1 (5 bases). This TCR derives from a girl aged 2-15 years in good health. The DNA of the CDR3 is TGTGCCAGCAGCCAAGATACGACAGCTAACGAGCAGTACTTC. This sequence encodes CASSQDTTANEQYF.